What follows are 20 T cell receptor beta chains derived from one specimen sequenced in a study of blood T cell repertoires in COVID-19. Sequencing was performed with immunoSEQ multiplex PCR; in TCRdb, only in-frame clones are kept and a portion is missing. The top ten hold around 1.5% of the sample, which has tens of thousands of clones, 70% to 90% seen once. Sequencing was carried out using peripheral blood. These receptors were obtained from a human donor in a cohort sampled during active COVID-19.

The rearrangement joins TRBV6-5 to TRBJ2-5; D is uncertain. The V and J ends lost 7 bases and 4 bases respectively, with 13 bases between them. Germline-derived CDR1 and CDR2 are MNHEY and SVGAGI. The CDR3 spans 13 residues. The CDR3 protein is CASTLPGGETQYF. For the CDR3, the DNA is TGTGCCAGCACTCTCCCAGGTGGAGAGACCCAGTACTTC.

The rearrangement links TRBV7-2 to TRBJ2-3; TRBD2 agrees at 9 bases. Trimming removed 2 bases from V and 10 bases from J; junction bases left unmatched: 13. Germline V gene lookup returns CDR1 SGHTA and CDR2 FQGNSA. This CDR3 is built from 16 residues. In nucleotides, the CDR3 is TGTGCCAGCAGCTTACATCCAGCGGGGGGACTCAGTGCGCAGTATTTT. Translated, it gives CASSLHPAGGLSAQYF.

The CDR3 region is CATSDMAGTEAFF. The CDR3 region has the DNA TGTGCCACCAGTGATATGGCAGGCACTGAAGCTTTCTTT. The rearrangement links TRBV24-1 to TRBJ1-1; D ambiguous. The V gene lost 3 bases and the J gene lost 4 bases, with 8 bases spanning the gap. This CDR3 comprises 13 residues. CDR1 KGHDR and CDR2 SFDVKD come from the germline V gene.

The rearrangement links TRBV27 to TRBJ2-2; no firm D call. The length of the CDR3 is 14 residues. Per the germline V gene, CDR1 is MNHEY and CDR2 is SMNVEV (reference sequence). Trimming took 2 bases from V and 2 from J, leaving 6 bases between them. This chain's CDR3 is CASSLTGNTGELFF. DNA of the CDR3: TGTGCCAGCAGTTTAACGGGTAACACCGGGGAGCTGTTTTTT.

In nucleotides, the CDR3 is TGTGCCAGCAGTTCCCTCGGCGGAGATACGCAGTATTTT. This translates into CASSSLGGDTQYF. The chain recombines TRBV28 with TRBJ2-3, with D hard to call. Trimming shortened V by 4 bases and J by 5 bases, and 10 bases separated the two germline ends. The CDR3 sequence is 13 residues long. CDR1 and CDR2 (germline): MDHEN, SYDVKM. The whole variable domain, remainder taken from reference TRBV28 and TRBJ2-3, is DVKVTQSSRYLVKRTGEKVFLECVQDMDHENMFWYRQDPGLGLRLIYFSYDVKMKEKGDIPEGYSVSREKKERFSLILESASTNQTSMYLCASSSLGGDTQYFGPGTRLTVL.

The CDR3 sequence: CASSLFLAGSTEAFF. Here the CDR3 DNA reads TGTGCCAGCAGCCTATTCCTGGCGGGGTCCACTGAAGCTTTCTTT. This rearrangement joins TRBV2 to TRBJ1-1; D remains unclear. There are 15 residues in the CDR3. Germline CDR1 and CDR2: SNHLY and FYNNEI. V was clipped by 6 bases and J by 4 bases, with 18 bases between them.

This chain links TRBV10-3 with TRBJ1-1; 7 bases fit TRBD1. V trimming: 8 bases; J trimming: 1 base; junction bases outside the gene matches: 4. The germline V gene has CDR1 ENHRY and CDR2 SYGVKD. The CDR3 consists of 13 residues. The CDR3 sequence is CAIGDSENTEAFF. The DNA of the CDR3 is TGTGCCATCGGGGACAGTGAGAACACTGAAGCTTTCTTT.

The chain is built from TRBV7-9 and TRBJ2-4; no definite D call. Trimming shortened V by 1 base and J by 9 bases, and 10 bases separated the two germline ends. Germline-derived CDR1 and CDR2 are SEHNR and FQNEAQ (reference sequence). The CDR3 is made up of 13 amino acids. DNA of the CDR3: TGTGCCAGCAGCTTAGGGGCTATTCCCATTCAGTACTTC. Amino acid sequence: CASSLGAIPIQYF.

The chain recombines TRBV5-6 with TRBJ2-1; D possibly corresponds to TRBD2 (6 bases). The V end was cut by 4 bases, the J end by 4 bases, with 15 bases between. The CDR3 runs to 15 residues. Germline lookup yields CDR1 SGHDT and CDR2 YYEEEE. Here the CDR3 DNA reads TGTGCCAGCAGCCCGGACGCGGGACGGTACAATGAGCAGTTCTTC. This gives the protein CASSPDAGRYNEQFF.

The J gene is TRBJ2-2, the V gene TRBV2, with 7 bases lining up with TRBD2. This CDR3 region has 13 residues. Trimming took 7 bases from V and 7 from J; bases not matched to a gene: 6. Germline-derived CDR1 and CDR2 are SNHLY and FYNNEI. CDR3 sequence: CASTLTGGGELFF. CDR3 DNA sequence: TGTGCCAGCACCCTTACGGGGGGCGGGGAGCTGTTTTTT.

The rearrangement links TRBV5-5 to TRBJ2-7, with 9 nucleotides matching TRBD1. The CDR3 has 14 amino acids. V trimming: 5 bases; J trimming: 2 bases; junction bases outside the gene matches: 5. Per germline, CDR1 SGHKS and CDR2 YYEKEE (reference sequence). CDR3 in DNA: TGTGCCAGCAGGGCGGGGACAGGGACCTACGAGCAGTACTTC. The encoded protein is CASRAGTGTYEQYF. Complete variable domain (other parts from reference TRBV5-5 and TRBJ2-7): DAGVTQSPTHLIKTRGQQVTLRCSPISGHKSVSWYQQVLGQGPQFIFQYYEKEERGRGNFPDRFSARQFPNYSSELNVNALLLGDSALYLCASRAGTGTYEQYFGPGTRLTVT.

Only one count was recorded for this clone. This chain connects TRBV10-3 to TRBJ2-7, with 7 nucleotides matching TRBD1. CDR3 length: 13 amino acids. The V gene's germline CDR1 is ENHRY and CDR2 SYGVKD. V lost 6 bases, J lost 0 bases, and 2 bases stayed unmatched. The CDR3 sequence: CAIRQGSSYEQYF. The CDR3 DNA is TGTGCCATCAGACAGGGGTCCTCCTACGAGCAGTACTTC.

This chain links TRBV10-1 with TRBJ1-1, with D hard to call. The CDR3 totals 13 residues. Germline V gene data show CDR1 as WNHNN and CDR2 as SYGVQD (reference sequence). Trimming took off 4 bases at V and 4 bases at J, with 10 bases between the two ends. The CDR3 loop reads CASSAATGTEAFF. CDR3 coding DNA: TGCGCCAGCAGTGCCGCGACGGGCACTGAAGCTTTCTTT.

This chain links TRBV28 with TRBJ1-4, with TRBD1 identical over 7 bases. The CDR3 spans 17 residues. Looked up from germline, CDR1 is MDHEN and CDR2 is SYDVKM. The J segment lost 10 bases and the V segment lost 4 bases, leaving 18 bases of the junction unmatched. CDR3 residues: CASSSAQGESIGLKLFF. The CDR3 DNA sequence: TGTGCCAGCAGTTCCGCCCAGGGGGAGTCAATAGGATTAAAACTGTTTTTT.

This clone was counted between two and nine times. The V and J genes are TRBV7-9 and TRBJ1-1; no reliable D call. Trimming took off 3 bases at V and 0 bases at J, with 11 bases between the two ends. CDR3 length equals 15 residues. Germline V gene data show CDR1 as SEHNR and CDR2 as FQNEAQ (reference sequence). The CDR3 region has the DNA TGTGCCAGCAGCTTGAGAACAGAATTGAACACTGAAGCTTTCTTT. This encodes CASSLRTELNTEAFF. Filled out from reference TRBV7-9 and TRBJ1-1, the complete variable domain reads DTGVSQNPRHKITKRGQNVTFRCDPISEHNRLYWYRQTLGQGPEFLTYFQNEAQLEKSRLLSDRFSAERPKGSFSTLEIQRTEQGDSAMYLCASSLRTELNTEAFFGQGTRLTVV.

This rearrangement joins TRBV5-1 to TRBJ2-7; tentatively, D is TRBD2 (5 bases). The germline CDR1 and CDR2 sequences are SGHRS and YFSETQ. This CDR3 spans 16 amino acids. V lost 0 bases to trimming and J lost 5 bases, with 18 bases between them. The CDR3, as DNA: TGCGCCAGCAGCTTGGTGAGCGGCAGTTTTATTCACGAGCAGTACTTC. Translation: CASSLVSGSFIHEQYF.

This chain uses TRBV27 with TRBJ2-1; 13 nucleotides align to TRBD2. Germline V gene sequence: CDR1 MNHEY, CDR2 SMNVEV (reference sequence). The CDR3 totals 14 residues. The V segment lost 4 bases and the J segment 9 bases; nucleotides outside the gene matches: 3. CDR3 sequence (DNA): TGTGCCAGCAGTTCCGGACTAGCGGGAGTTGAGCAGTTCTTC. Translating gives CASSSGLAGVEQFF.

The V gene is TRBV20-1, the J gene TRBJ2-1; possibly TRBD1 for D (5 bases). Deletions cut 6 bases from V and 4 bases from J, with 7 bases between. The CDR3 is 11 amino acids. The germline V gene has CDR1 DFQATT and CDR2 SNEGSKA (reference sequence). CDR3 loop: CSASGYNEQFF. The CDR3 nucleotides are TGCAGTGCCTCAGGGTACAATGAGCAGTTCTTC.

To note about this clone: Other DNA sequences within the sample encode an identical CDR3. The chain recombines TRBV19 with TRBJ1-2; 12 positions match TRBD1. The CDR3 contains 13 residues. Germline lookup yields CDR1 LNHDA and CDR2 SQIVND (reference sequence). Losses at the gene ends were 6 bases for V and 6 bases for J; bases not matched to a gene: 2. CDR3 region: CASRGQGADGYTF. The CDR3 region has the DNA TGTGCCAGTAGGGGACAGGGGGCTGATGGCTACACCTTC.

The rearrangement joins TRBV3-1 (or the pseudogene TRBV3-2) to TRBJ2-3, with 7 bases fitting TRBD1. The CDR3 sequence is 15 residues long. V lost 1 base and J lost 2; bases outside the gene matches: 3. The germline gives CDR1 LGHDT, CDR2 YNNKEL (reference sequence). The CDR3 region is CASSQGQGNTDTQYF. CDR3 DNA: TGTGCCAGCAGCCAAGGACAGGGTAACACAGATACGCAGTATTTT.